This T cell receptor (beta chain) was sequenced during a study of cytotoxic CD8 clonotypes in ibrutinib-treated CLL. Study information: After median roughly 68 months, about 14 stayed in remission, approximately twelve progressed; responses approximately 24 partial, 2 complete.

TCRdb keeps only in-frame clones here, not all; method: immunoSEQ multiplex PCR. The data show tens of thousands of clones, about 70% seen once. This CDR3 has 16 residues. The V gene's germline CDR1 is SNHLY and CDR2 FYNNEI. Details on this clone: This probably arose from a read error, given a far larger clone one base away.

The TCR was taken from a human donor with chronic lymphocytic leukemia. This material consisted of PBMCs, taken after 12 months of ibrutinib treatment. The chain employs TRBV2 and TRBJ2-2; D is perhaps TRBD1 (5 bases). The CDR3 DNA reads as TGTGCCAACAGTGATTCGACGGACAAGAACACCGGGGAGCTGTTTTTT. Protein product: CANSDSTDKNTGELFF.